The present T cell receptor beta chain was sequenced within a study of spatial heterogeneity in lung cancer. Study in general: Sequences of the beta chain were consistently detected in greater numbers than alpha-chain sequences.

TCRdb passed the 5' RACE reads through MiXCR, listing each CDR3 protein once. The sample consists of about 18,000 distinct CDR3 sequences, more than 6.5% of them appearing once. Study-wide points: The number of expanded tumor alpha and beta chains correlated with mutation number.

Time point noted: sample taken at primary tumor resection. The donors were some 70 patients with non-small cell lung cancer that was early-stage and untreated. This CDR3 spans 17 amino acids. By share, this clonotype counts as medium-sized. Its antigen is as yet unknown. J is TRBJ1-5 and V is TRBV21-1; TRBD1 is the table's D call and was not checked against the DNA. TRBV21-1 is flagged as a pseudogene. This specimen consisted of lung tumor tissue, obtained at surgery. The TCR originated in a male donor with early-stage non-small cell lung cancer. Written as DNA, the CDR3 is TGTGCCAGCAGCAAAGAAAGTCCAGGGGGCGGGTATCAGCCCCAGCATTTT. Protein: CASSKESPGGGYQPQHF.